Each of the 5 T cell receptor beta chains below was sequenced from the same sample in a study of T cell repertoires in ileal Crohn's disease (dated by TCRdb to between 2018 and 2021). Library method: the immunoSEQ multiplex PCR assay. TCRdb re-hosts the immuneACCESS table, in-frame sequences only. Its copies lack some clones; in the studies checked, an unresolved V gene accounts for under half of them, and the cause for the rest is not known. Here the sample has about 5,200 clones; roughly 76% occur a single time. The top ten constitute roughly 6% of the sample. Sequencing was performed on ileal tissue. These receptors all come from an adult with Crohn's disease.

This clone was observed a handful of times. The chain links TRBV20-1 to TRBJ2-1; D uncertain. The CDR3 covers 11 residues. Trimming cost V 4 bases and J 10 bases, with 11 bases left between them. CDR1 is DFQATT, CDR2 SNEGSKA, per germline (reference sequence). Here the CDR3 reads CSAIRRGEQFF. Written as DNA, the CDR3 is TGCAGTGCTATACGAAGAGGAGAGCAGTTCTTC.

The J gene is TRBJ2-6, the V gene TRBV5-1; 7 nucleotides align to TRBD1. The V gene end was trimmed by 3 bases and the J gene end by 2 bases; junction bases not matched to a gene: 5. Germline lookup yields CDR1 SGHRS and CDR2 YFSETQ. The CDR3 runs 16 residues. The DNA for the CDR3 is TGCGCCAGCAGCTCGAAACAGGGGACTGGGGCCAACGTCCTGACTTTC. It yields the protein CASSSKQGTGANVLTF.

This sequence joins TRBV11-2 and TRBJ1-1, with TRBD1 identical over 8 bases. The germline CDR1 and CDR2 sequences are SGHAT and FQNNGV. This CDR3 contains 13 residues. The V gene end was trimmed by 4 bases and the J gene end by 4 bases; junction bases not matched to a gene: 2. CDR3 DNA sequence: TGTGCCAGCAGCTACACAGGGGGCACTGAAGCTTTCTTT. This gives the protein CASSYTGGTEAFF.

The gene calls are TRBV25-1 and TRBJ1-4; the match to TRBD1 covers 8 bases. V lost 3 bases to trimming and J lost 5 bases; unmatched junction nucleotides: 8. The CDR3 extends over 16 amino acids. Germline assignment: CDR1 MGHDK and CDR2 SYGVNS. Here the CDR3 DNA reads TGTGCCAGCAGTGACTACAGGGGGGGAGGCAATGAAAAACTGTTTTTT. Amino acids: CASSDYRGGGNEKLFF.

This clone has only a few counts. At one of its ends the junction is not consistent with the germline gene, which may arise from a read error. This chain connects TRBV7-7 to TRBJ2-1, with D perhaps matching TRBD2 (6 bases). This CDR3 has 15 residues. Germline loops: CDR1 SSHAT, CDR2 FNYEAQ (reference sequence). CDR3 nucleotides: TGTGCTAGCAGCCAGACGCTAGCGTACTATGATGAGCAGTTCTTC. Encoded protein: CASSQTLAYYDEQFF.